The 10 T cell receptor beta chains given below trace back to one sample, sequenced in a study of cytomegalovirus exposure and HLA in healthy donors. Clones were read by immunoSEQ multiplex PCR, and TCRdb kept only the in-frame ones, dropping some. Here the sample spans about 120,000 clones, about 85% being singletons. The sample comprised PBMCs. The receptor set was obtained from a young woman in good health and CMV-seronegative.

The chain has TRBV7-9 and TRBJ2-1; 10 nucleotides agree with TRBD1. J lost 7 bases, V lost 5 bases, and 11 bases had no gene match. Per germline, CDR1 SEHNR and CDR2 FQNEAQ (reference sequence). The CDR3 is 16 residues long. The CDR3 DNA reads as TGTGCCAGCAGCGAAGAGGGGGGACAGGGGTCGAATGAGCAGTTCTTC. Its translation: CASSEEGGQGSNEQFF.

In DNA form, the CDR3 reads TGTGCCAGCAGCCTCAGGCGGGCCGAGCAGTACTTC. It yields the protein CASSLRRAEQYF. V and J are TRBV11-2 and TRBJ2-7, with a tentative D call TRBD2 (5 bases). Trimming took off 5 bases at V and 6 bases at J, with 11 bases between the two ends. Germline-derived CDR1 and CDR2 are SGHAT and FQNNGV. This CDR3 spans 12 amino acids.

CDR3 DNA sequence: TGCGCCAGCAGCCCTAGCGGCTATCCGGTGAGGGTCTCCTACAATGAGCAGTTCTTC. It specifies CASSPSGYPVRVSYNEQFF. The chain has TRBV5-1 and TRBJ2-1; TRBD2 matches at 7 bases. Germline CDR1 is SGHRS and CDR2 is YFSETQ. This CDR3 region has 19 residues. J gave up 0 bases and V 4 bases, and 16 bases lay outside the gene matches.

V and J are TRBV7-8 and TRBJ1-6; 8 bases map to TRBD1. The CDR3 has 15 amino acids. Germline CDR1 and CDR2: SGHVS and FQNEAQ. Trimming cost V 5 bases and J 6 bases; bases outside gene matches: 6. As DNA, the CDR3 is TGTGCCAGCAGCCTCCGGCAGGGGGCTAATTCACCCCTCCACTTT. Protein sequence: CASSLRQGANSPLHF.

The chain carries TRBV15 and TRBJ1-2; 7 bases are shared with TRBD1. From germline, CDR1 is LNHNV and CDR2 YYDKDF (reference sequence). This CDR3 has 15 amino acids. V gave up 4 bases and J gave up 4 bases; unmatched junction bases: 9. CDR3 in DNA: TGTGCCACCAGCAAAGTAGGGAACAGGGGCTATGGCTACACCTTC. Its translation is CATSKVGNRGYGYTF. The full variable domain, completed using reference TRBV15 and TRBJ1-2, is DAMVIQNPRYQVTQFGKPVTLSCSQTLNHNVMYWYQQKSSQAPKLLFHYYDKDFNNEADTPDNFQSRRPNTSFCFLDIRSPGLGDTAMYLCATSKVGNRGYGYTFGSGTRLTVV.

The V call is TRBV27, the J call TRBJ2-5; possibly TRBD2 for D (7 bases). CDR1 MNHEY and CDR2 SMNVEV come from the germline V gene (reference sequence). V was clipped by 2 bases and J by 4 bases, with 17 bases between them. This CDR3 is built from 16 residues. The CDR3 reads CASSLGGARRGETQYF. CDR3 nucleotide sequence: TGTGCCAGCAGTTTAGGGGGGGCCCGCCGGGGAGAGACCCAGTACTTC.

The chain joins TRBV27 to TRBJ1-2; 11 nucleotides line up with TRBD1. The length of the CDR3 is 15 residues. Germline CDR1 is MNHEY and CDR2 is SMNVEV (reference sequence). Trimming removed 5 bases from V and 4 bases from J; junction bases left unmatched: 6. As DNA, the CDR3 is TGTGCCAGCAGTCCTCGGACAGGGGGCCCCTATGGCTACACCTTC. It is translated as CASSPRTGGPYGYTF.

This clone was observed at least ten times. The chain employs TRBV10-3 and TRBJ2-2; no reliable D call. CDR1 and CDR2 (germline): ENHRY, SYGVKD. The V end lost 6 bases, the J end lost 7 bases, and 6 bases lay between the germline ends. This CDR3 has 11 amino acids. The CDR3 region has the DNA TGTGCCATCAGCCCCCACGGGGAGCTGTTTTTT. It encodes CAISPHGELFF.

The V and J genes are TRBV7-9 and TRBJ1-2; D remains unclear. The CDR3 sequence is 15 residues long. The V and J ends lost 5 bases and 4 bases respectively, with 17 bases between them. In germline, CDR1 is SEHNR, CDR2 FQNEAQ (reference sequence). The CDR3, as DNA: TGTGCCAGCAGCAAGGCGGGAACCCTGGGCTATGGCTACACCTTC. This translates into CASSKAGTLGYGYTF. The whole variable domain, remainder taken from reference TRBV7-9 and TRBJ1-2, is DTGVSQNPRHKITKRGQNVTFRCDPISEHNRLYWYRQTLGQGPEFLTYFQNEAQLEKSRLLSDRFSAERPKGSFSTLEIQRTEQGDSAMYLCASSKAGTLGYGYTFGSGTRLTVV.

The rearrangement joins TRBV9 to TRBJ2-2; perhaps TRBD2 as D (5 bases). This CDR3 spans 13 amino acids. CDR1 is SGDLS and CDR2 is YYNGEE in the germline V gene. V was trimmed by 4 bases and J by 8 bases, leaving 12 bases between them. The CDR3 protein is CASSSQRGGELFF. In nucleotides, the CDR3 is TGTGCCAGCAGCTCCCAAAGAGGGGGGGAGCTGTTTTTT.